The TCR beta chain described here comes from a study of T-cell reconstitution after alpha-beta-depleted transplantation in children. Construction of the TCRbeta library involved unique molecular identifiers. TCRdb recomputed calls from the PCR reads with MiXCR, one row per CDR3 protein. The sample lists 380,000 or so distinct CDR3 sequences, about an eighth seen once, with about 4% in the top ten. This clonotype was observed a few times. Per the germline V gene, CDR1 is WSHSY and CDR2 is SAAADI. The CDR3 is 18 residues long. With 5 bases clipped from V and 2 bases from J, the junction kept 14 bases outside the gene matches.

The rearrangement joins TRBV10-2 to TRBJ2-3, with 9 bases aligning to TRBD2. The sample was PBMCs, taken from the stem cell graft. This sequence originates from a human donor who donated a stem cell graft to a child with Fanconi anemia. The CDR3 sequence is CASSRGGTSISITDTQYF. CDR3 nucleotide sequence: TGCGCCAGCAGTCGAGGGGGGACTAGCATTTCAATCACAGATACGCAGTATTTT.